These T cell receptor beta chains were read from a single sample in a study of PD-1 blockade in mismatch repair-deficient tumors. Libraries were prepared by immunoSEQ multiplex PCR; TCRdb keeps only in-frame clonotypes and omits some of them. The data hold approximately 120,000 clones, with around 87% observed a single time. Specimen: peripheral blood, collected 44 weeks after starting pembrolizumab. The origin of the receptors is an adult with mismatch repair-deficient cancer. The CDR3 runs from the conserved cysteine through the conserved F or W. Each record gives: J gene, clone size, D gene, V gene, CDR3 length, CDR3 protein, CDR3 DNA. The D gene is left open where the match is weak. The listing skips clone size in some rows; elsewhere it reads once, few, many or a size class.

j_call: TRBJ2-5
clone_size: NA
d_call: NA
v_call: TRBV20-1
cdr3_length: 10
cdr3_aa: CSVQGETQYF
cdr3_nt: TGCAGTGTACAGGGAGAGACCCAGTACTTC

j_call: TRBJ2-1
clone_size: NA
d_call: NA
v_call: TRBV2
cdr3_length: 14
cdr3_aa: CASSEAGRYNEQFF
cdr3_nt: TGTGCCAGCAGTGAAGCGGGCCGCTACAATGAGCAGTTCTTC

j_call: TRBJ2-1
clone_size: few
d_call: NA
v_call: TRBV7-9
cdr3_length: 12
cdr3_aa: CASSLSGQELFF
cdr3_nt: TGTGCCAGCAGCTTATCGGGGCAGGAGCTGTTCTTC

j_call: TRBJ2-2
clone_size: NA
d_call: NA
v_call: TRBV4-3
cdr3_length: 15
cdr3_aa: CASSPEGPDTGELFF
cdr3_nt: TGCGCCAGCAGCCCCGAGGGCCCGGACACCGGGGAGCTGTTTTTT

j_call: TRBJ2-7
clone_size: NA
d_call: TRBD1
v_call: TRBV29-1
cdr3_length: 17
cdr3_aa: CSVAGTGGRRWSYEQYF
cdr3_nt: TGCAGCGTTGCAGGGACAGGGGGCCGGAGGTGGTCCTACGAGCAGTACTTC

j_call: TRBJ2-1
clone_size: NA
d_call: TRBD1
v_call: TRBV9
cdr3_length: 15
cdr3_aa: CASSVAEGQYNEQFF
cdr3_nt: TGTGCCAGCAGCGTAGCTGAGGGACAGTACAATGAGCAGTTCTTC

j_call: TRBJ2-1
clone_size: NA
d_call: TRBD1
v_call: TRBV15
cdr3_length: 14
cdr3_aa: CATSIRDRGNEQFF
cdr3_nt: TGTGCCACCAGCATCCGGGACAGGGGTAATGAGCAGTTCTTC

j_call: TRBJ2-7
clone_size: NA
d_call: TRBD2
v_call: TRBV25-1
cdr3_length: 15
cdr3_aa: CASSEWEGVRDEQYF
cdr3_nt: TGTGCCAGCAGTGAATGGGAGGGTGTCCGAGACGAGCAGTACTTC

j_call: TRBJ2-2
clone_size: NA
d_call: TRBD2
v_call: TRBV6-1
cdr3_length: 14
cdr3_aa: CADGGAGAVGELFF
cdr3_nt: TGTGCGGACGGGGGGGCGGGAGCGGTCGGGGAGCTGTTTTTT

j_call: TRBJ2-7
clone_size: NA
d_call: TRBD1
v_call: TRBV25-1
cdr3_length: 15
cdr3_aa: CASSVGTGGVYEQYF
cdr3_nt: TGTGCCAGCAGTGTCGGGACAGGGGGCGTGTACGAGCAGTACTTC

j_call: TRBJ2-7
clone_size: NA
d_call: NA
v_call: TRBV28
cdr3_length: 17
cdr3_aa: CASQAEPPSVSSYEQYF
cdr3_nt: TGTGCCAGCCAAGCGGAGCCCCCTAGCGTATCCTCCTACGAGCAGTACTTC

j_call: TRBJ2-5
clone_size: NA
d_call: TRBD2
v_call: TRBV28
cdr3_length: 18
cdr3_aa: CASSSPLAGGLTQETQYF
cdr3_nt: TGTGCCAGCAGTTCCCCACTAGCGGGAGGGCTCACACAAGAGACCCAGTACTTC

j_call: TRBJ1-5
clone_size: NA
d_call: NA
v_call: TRBV21-1
cdr3_length: 17
cdr3_aa: CASSKALSDSKSQPQHF
cdr3_nt: TGTGCCAGCAGCAAAGCGCTGTCGGACAGCAAATCTCAGCCCCAGCATTTT

j_call: TRBJ1-2
clone_size: few
d_call: NA
v_call: TRBV6-5
cdr3_length: 15
cdr3_aa: CASSYSIGGAYGYTF
cdr3_nt: TGTGCCAGCAGTTACTCGATTGGGGGGGCCTATGGCTACACCTTC

j_call: TRBJ2-5
clone_size: NA
d_call: NA
v_call: TRBV29-1
cdr3_length: 14
cdr3_aa: CSARKGNRAETQYF
cdr3_nt: TGCAGCGCGAGGAAAGGAAACAGAGCAGAGACCCAGTACTTC

j_call: TRBJ1-1
clone_size: NA
d_call: NA
v_call: TRBV7-9
cdr3_length: 14
cdr3_aa: CASSLARDPSEAFF
cdr3_nt: TGTGCCAGCAGCTTAGCGCGCGACCCCTCGGAAGCTTTCTTT